One sample yielded the 17 T cell receptor beta chains listed below, sequenced in a study of radiotherapy plus CTLA-4 blockade in lung cancer. Only in-frame clones appear in the TCRdb table, and some are missing; sequencing was by immunoSEQ multiplex PCR. Of about 120,000 clones in the sample, about nine tenths were seen once. Sequencing used peripheral blood, obtained from a patient treated with radiotherapy plus ipilimumab. The receptors were sampled from a human donor with non-small cell lung cancer that progressed on radiotherapy plus ipilimumab.

The CDR3: CAISDVRGNTEAFF. CDR3 sequence (DNA): TGTGCCATCAGTGACGTCCGGGGAAACACTGAAGCTTTCTTT. The chain has TRBV10-3 and TRBJ1-1; unclear D gene. This CDR3 has 14 amino acids. Germline CDR1 and CDR2: ENHRY and SYGVKD. V lost 3 bases, J lost 2 bases, and 10 bases lay in between.

The rearrangement joins TRBV6-5 to TRBJ2-1; 16 bases fit TRBD2. Germline CDR1 reads MNHEY; CDR2 reads SVGAGI. J gave up 12 bases and V 6 bases, and 8 bases lay outside the gene matches. The CDR3 spans 15 residues. CDR3 sequence (DNA): TGTGCCAGCAGACCCCCGGGACTAGCGGGAGGGGGGCAGTTCTTC. As protein: CASRPPGLAGGGQFF.

This clone came up once. The V gene is TRBV5-4, the J gene TRBJ2-1, with D perhaps TRBD1 or TRBD2 (5 bases each). Trimming removed 2 bases at V and 5 bases at J, with 11 bases between. The CDR3 totals 14 residues. Germline CDR1 is SGHNT and CDR2 is YYREEE (reference sequence). The CDR3 loop is CASSLPGRDNEQFF. In nucleotides, the CDR3 is TGTGCCAGCAGCTTACCAGGGAGAGACAATGAGCAGTTCTTC.

The rearrangement links TRBV10-2 to TRBJ2-7; 8 positions agree with TRBD2. Germline loops: CDR1 WSHSY, CDR2 SAAADI. V lost 6 bases, J lost 6 bases, and 10 bases stayed unmatched. The CDR3 is 14 residues long. CDR3 in DNA: TGCGCCAGCAGCCCCTCCGGGGGGGACTCCGAGCAGTACTTC. Amino acid sequence: CASSPSGGDSEQYF.

The chain combines TRBV7-5 with TRBJ2-7; TRBD1 is taken as the D call from the table, unchecked against the DNA. TRBV7-5 is described as a pseudogene. The CDR3 runs 15 residues. CDR3 sequence reads: CARSLLQALTYEQYF. In DNA form, the CDR3 reads TGTGCCAGAAGCTTATTACAGGCTTTAACCTACGAGCAGTACTTC.

The chain combines TRBV2 with TRBJ1-6; D is perhaps TRBD1 (6 bases). V lost 4 bases to trimming and J lost 0 bases, with 10 bases between them. In germline, CDR1 is SNHLY, CDR2 FYNNEI. CDR3 size: 16 residues. The CDR3 nucleotides are TGTGCCAGCAGTGGGGACACGGGCTCCTATAATTCACCCCTCCACTTT. The encoded protein is CASSGDTGSYNSPLHF.

The rearrangement links TRBV6-1 to TRBJ2-2; 11 bases match TRBD2. The CDR3 consists of 13 residues. The germline V gene encodes CDR1 MNHNS and CDR2 SASEGT. CDR3 region: CAGGLAVPGELFF. CDR3 coding DNA: TGTGCGGGGGGACTAGCGGTACCCGGGGAGCTGTTTTTT.

The chain couples TRBV2 to TRBJ2-7, with 11 bases matching TRBD2. The CDR3 spans 13 residues. The germline V gene has CDR1 SNHLY and CDR2 FYNNEI. V gave up 10 bases and J gave up 4 bases; unmatched junction bases: 6. CDR3 sequence: CAKRRTSGYEQYF. CDR3 DNA: TGTGCCAAGAGAAGGACTAGCGGGTACGAGCAGTACTTC.

The chain joins TRBV7-2 to TRBJ2-1; TRBD2 matches 9 bases. The CDR3 is 16 residues long. Germline loops: CDR1 SGHTA, CDR2 FQGNSA. J lost 6 bases, V lost 1 base, and 7 bases had no gene match. In DNA, the CDR3 is TGTGCCAGCAGCTTAGATGGGGCGGGAGGGCCCAATGAGCAGTTCTTC. Translating gives CASSLDGAGGPNEQFF.

The chain links TRBV4-2 to TRBJ1-2, with D perhaps matching TRBD1 (5 bases). V was cut by 6 bases and J by 6 bases, with 17 bases left in between. There are 14 residues in the CDR3. The germline gives CDR1 LGHNA, CDR2 YNFKEQ. Here the CDR3 reads CASRYTSGQDGYTF. Here the CDR3 DNA reads TGTGCCAGCAGGTACACCTCGGGGCAGGATGGCTACACCTTC.

The rearrangement links TRBV11-3 to TRBJ2-6; 11 bases map to TRBD1. V shed 5 bases and J 4 bases; nucleotides not matched to a gene: 4. The CDR3 has 16 residues. From germline, CDR1 is SGHNT and CDR2 YENEEA. The DNA of the CDR3 is TGTGCCAGCAGCCCGGGACAGGGGGACGGGGCCAACGTCCTGACTTTC. Translating it yields CASSPGQGDGANVLTF.

The V gene is TRBV6-1, the J gene TRBJ1-1; D is unresolved. From germline, CDR1 is MNHNS and CDR2 SASEGT. Trimming cost V 6 bases and J 1 base, with 12 bases left between them. The length of the CDR3 is 14 residues. CDR3 sequence (DNA): TGTGCCAGCAGCTCAAACGGGCCGAACACTGAAGCTTTCTTT. Its translation: CASSSNGPNTEAFF.

With regard to this clone: Other DNA sequences in the sample encode the same CDR3. This sequence joins TRBV5-1 and TRBJ2-7; TRBD1 or TRBD2 may be the D gene (7 bases each). From germline, CDR1 is SGHRS and CDR2 YFSETQ. This CDR3 is built from 18 residues. Trimming took 2 bases from V and 3 from J, leaving 24 bases between them. CDR3 DNA: TGCGCCAGCAGCTTTGGCAGGGGGGGGGTACTTACAATCTACGAGCAGTACTTC. Protein product: CASSFGRGGVLTIYEQYF.

The rearrangement uses TRBV19 and TRBJ1-5; D ambiguous. This CDR3 region has 12 residues. V shed 1 base and J shed 8 bases, with 6 bases lying between them. Germline values: CDR1 LNHDA, CDR2 SQIVND (reference sequence). The CDR3 coding sequence is TGTGCCAGTAGTATAGGGGGAGAGCCCCAGCATTTT. It encodes CASSIGGEPQHF.

The chain links TRBV2 to TRBJ1-1, with D possibly matching TRBD1 (5 bases). CDR1 is SNHLY, CDR2 FYNNEI, per germline. This CDR3 is 14 amino acids long. Trimming removed 5 bases at V and 2 bases at J, with 12 bases between. The CDR3 region has the DNA TGTGCCAGCAGTTTGACAGAAATAAACACTGAAGCTTTCTTT. It translates to CASSLTEINTEAFF.

Only one count was recorded for this clone. The chain carries TRBV5-1 and TRBJ1-2; TRBD1 agrees at 8 bases. CDR1 and CDR2 from the germline V gene are SGHRS and YFSETQ. The ends lost 3 bases at V and 5 bases at J; junction bases unmatched: 12. The CDR3 consists of 16 residues. In nucleotides, the CDR3 is TGCGCCAGCAGCTCCGTAGGACAGGGATGGGGATATGGCTACACCTTC. Amino acid sequence: CASSSVGQGWGYGYTF.

The genes are TRBV27 and TRBJ2-5; D not certain. V gave up 5 bases and J gave up 5 bases, with 12 bases separating them. From germline, CDR1 is MNHEY and CDR2 SMNVEV (reference sequence). This CDR3 is built from 13 residues. CDR3 in amino acids: CASSKDRWETQYF. DNA for the CDR3: TGTGCCAGCAGTAAGGATAGATGGGAGACCCAGTACTTC.